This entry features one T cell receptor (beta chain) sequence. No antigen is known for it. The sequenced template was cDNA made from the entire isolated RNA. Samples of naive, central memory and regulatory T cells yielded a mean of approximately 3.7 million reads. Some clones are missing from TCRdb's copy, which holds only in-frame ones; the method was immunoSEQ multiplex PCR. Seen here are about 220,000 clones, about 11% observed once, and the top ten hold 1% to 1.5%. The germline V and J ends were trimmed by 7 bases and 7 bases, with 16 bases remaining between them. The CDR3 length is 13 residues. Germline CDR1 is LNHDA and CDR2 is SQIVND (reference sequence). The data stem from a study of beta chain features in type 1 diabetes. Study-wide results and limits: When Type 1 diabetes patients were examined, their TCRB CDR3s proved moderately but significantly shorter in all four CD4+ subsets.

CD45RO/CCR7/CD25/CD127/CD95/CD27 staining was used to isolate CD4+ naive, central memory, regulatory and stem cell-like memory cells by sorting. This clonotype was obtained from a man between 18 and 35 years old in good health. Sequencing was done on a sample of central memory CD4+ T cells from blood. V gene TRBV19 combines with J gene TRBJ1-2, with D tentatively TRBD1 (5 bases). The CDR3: CASNEWGVSGYTF. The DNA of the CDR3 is TGTGCCAGTAACGAATGGGGGGTATCTGGCTACACCTTC.